This T cell receptor beta chain was found in a study of a mutant IDH1 vaccine in newly diagnosed glioma. Looking at the study overall: Vaccination started 4-6 weeks after radiotherapy alone, or with temozolomide cycles.

The repertoire was sequenced with immunoSEQ multiplex PCR; TCRdb's copy has only in-frame clones and lacks some. The sample consists of just over 60,000 clones, 83% of them appearing once. Time point indicated: week 47, end of study. All doses held 300 ug of mutant IDH1 20-mer peptide, with topical imiquimod. Patients were given eight vaccinations, scheduled in weeks 1, 3, 5, 7, 11, 15, 19 and 23. General study points: Patients showed vaccine-induced immune responses at a rate of approximately 95%.

As for this clone: Its antigen is unknown.

The sample was PBMCs, taken from a glioma patient whose treatment included an IDH1 peptide vaccine. The sequence was collected from a young man with glioma.

This CDR3 reads CASGPAGSNEKLFF. In nucleotides, the CDR3 is TGCGCCAGCGGCCCCGCTGGGTCTAATGAAAAACTGTTTTTT. The chain joins TRBV5-1 to TRBJ1-4; D uncertain. Germline CDR1 reads SGHRS; CDR2 reads YFSETQ. This CDR3 comprises 14 residues. Trimming removed 7 bases from V and 3 bases from J, with 13 bases in between.